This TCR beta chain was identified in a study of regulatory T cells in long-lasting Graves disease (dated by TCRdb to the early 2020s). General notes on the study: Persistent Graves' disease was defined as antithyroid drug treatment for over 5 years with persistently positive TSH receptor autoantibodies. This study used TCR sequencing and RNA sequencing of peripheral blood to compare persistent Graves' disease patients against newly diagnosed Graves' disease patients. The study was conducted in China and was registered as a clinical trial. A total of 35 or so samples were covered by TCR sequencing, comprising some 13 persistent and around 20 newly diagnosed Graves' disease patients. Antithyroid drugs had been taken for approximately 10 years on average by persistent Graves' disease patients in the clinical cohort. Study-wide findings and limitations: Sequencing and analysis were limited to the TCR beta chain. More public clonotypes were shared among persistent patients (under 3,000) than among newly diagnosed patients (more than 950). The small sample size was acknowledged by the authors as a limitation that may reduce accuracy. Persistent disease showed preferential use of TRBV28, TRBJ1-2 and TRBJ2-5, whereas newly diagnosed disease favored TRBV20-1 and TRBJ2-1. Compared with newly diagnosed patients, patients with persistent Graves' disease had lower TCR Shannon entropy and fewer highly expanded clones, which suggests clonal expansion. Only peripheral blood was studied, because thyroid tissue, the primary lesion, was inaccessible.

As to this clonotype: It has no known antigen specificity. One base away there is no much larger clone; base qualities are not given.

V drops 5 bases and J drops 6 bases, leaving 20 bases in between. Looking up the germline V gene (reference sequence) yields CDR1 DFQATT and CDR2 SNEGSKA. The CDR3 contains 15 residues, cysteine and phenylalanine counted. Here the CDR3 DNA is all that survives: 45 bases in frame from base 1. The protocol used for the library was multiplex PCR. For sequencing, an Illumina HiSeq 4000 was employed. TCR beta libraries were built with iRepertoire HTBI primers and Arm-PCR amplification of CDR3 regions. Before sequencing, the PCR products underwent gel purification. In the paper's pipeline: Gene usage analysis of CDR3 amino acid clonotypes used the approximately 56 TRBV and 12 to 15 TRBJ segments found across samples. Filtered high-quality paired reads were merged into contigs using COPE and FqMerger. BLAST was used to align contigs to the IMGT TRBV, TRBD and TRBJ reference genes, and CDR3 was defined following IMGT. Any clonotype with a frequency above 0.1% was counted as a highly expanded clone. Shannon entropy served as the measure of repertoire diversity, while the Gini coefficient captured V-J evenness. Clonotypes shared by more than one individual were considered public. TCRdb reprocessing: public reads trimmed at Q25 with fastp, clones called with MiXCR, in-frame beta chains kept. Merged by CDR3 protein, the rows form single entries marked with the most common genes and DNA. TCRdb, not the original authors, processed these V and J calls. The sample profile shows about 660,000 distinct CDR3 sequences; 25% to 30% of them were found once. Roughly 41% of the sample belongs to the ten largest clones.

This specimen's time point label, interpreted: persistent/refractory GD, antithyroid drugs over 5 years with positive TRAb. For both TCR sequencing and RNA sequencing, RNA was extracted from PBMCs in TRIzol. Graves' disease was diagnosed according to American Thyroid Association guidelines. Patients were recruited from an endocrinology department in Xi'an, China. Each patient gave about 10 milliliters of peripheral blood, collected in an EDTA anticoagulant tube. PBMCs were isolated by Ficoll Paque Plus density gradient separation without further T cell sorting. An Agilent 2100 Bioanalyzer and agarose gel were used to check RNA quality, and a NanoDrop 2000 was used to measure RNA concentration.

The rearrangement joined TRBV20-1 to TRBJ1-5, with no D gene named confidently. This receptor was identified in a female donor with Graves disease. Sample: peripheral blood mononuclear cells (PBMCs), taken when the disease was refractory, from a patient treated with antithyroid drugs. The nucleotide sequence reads TGCAGTGCTCCAACACAATCGCTAGGCGGTCAGCCCCAGCATTTT. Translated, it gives CSAPTQSLGGQPQHF.